One sample yielded the 32 T cell receptor beta chains listed below, sequenced in a study of blood T cell repertoires in COVID-19 (TCRdb year 2020). Library preparation used the immunoSEQ multiplex PCR assay. The immuneACCESS repertoire file appears here via TCRdb, limited to in-frame rearrangements. These files lack a portion of the clones; in checked studies, under half of the deficit traces to unresolved V genes, and the cause of the others is not known. Within this sample are some 120,000 clones, with approximately 90% of them counted one time only. The leading ten clones occupy 1.5% of the sample. What was sequenced was peripheral blood. These receptors were collected from a human donor in a cohort sampled during active COVID-19.

The chain combines TRBV6-6 with TRBJ2-3; 9 bases line up with TRBD2. Trimming at V came to 6 bases and at J to 0 bases, leaving 7 bases not matched to a gene. CDR3 length equals 16 residues. Per germline, CDR1 MNHNY and CDR2 SVGAGI (reference sequence). CDR3 bases: TGTGCCAGCAGCTACCTAGCGGGGACTAGCACAGATACGCAGTATTTT. This gives the protein CASSYLAGTSTDTQYF.

This chain joins TRBV10-3 and TRBJ2-7, with 10 bases aligning to TRBD2. V was pared by 4 bases and J by 6 bases, with 15 bases of the junction left unmatched. This CDR3 region has 17 residues. Germline V lookup: CDR1 ENHRY, CDR2 SYGVKD. CDR3 residues: CAISVGQLAGTGSEQYF. The CDR3 DNA follows: TGTGCCATCAGTGTTGGGCAACTAGCGGGAACTGGGAGCGAGCAGTACTTC.

The chain combines TRBV7-8 with TRBJ1-1; 7 positions match TRBD1. Germline V lookup: CDR1 SGHVS, CDR2 FQNEAQ. J was trimmed by 1 base and V by 4 bases; bases with no gene match: 3. The CDR3 consists of 14 residues. CDR3 in DNA: TGTGCCAGCAGCTGGAGACAGGGGAACACTGAAGCTTTCTTT. This codes for CASSWRQGNTEAFF.

The chain couples TRBV5-6 to TRBJ2-2; possible D gene TRBD1, 6 bases. Germline lookup yields CDR1 SGHDT and CDR2 YYEEEE. V lost 4 bases, J lost 4 bases, and 17 bases lay in between. The CDR3 covers 16 residues. CDR3: CASSPRGSGVTGELFF. Here the CDR3 DNA reads TGTGCCAGCAGCCCGAGGGGTTCAGGGGTCACCGGGGAGCTGTTTTTT.

V gene TRBV2 combines with J gene TRBJ2-7, with TRBD1 matching 12 bases. Germline lookup yields CDR1 SNHLY and CDR2 FYNNEI. Germline trimming cut 8 bases from V and 7 bases from J; bases unmatched to any gene: 6. CDR3 length: 13 residues. The CDR3 DNA reads as TGTGCCAGCGGGGACAGGGGGCGCGGGGAGCAGTACTTC. It encodes CASGDRGRGEQYF.

This chain links TRBV11-3 with TRBJ2-2, with 14 bases matching TRBD2. V dropped 4 bases and J dropped 4; count of bases not matched to a gene: 8. Germline CDR1 and CDR2: SGHNT and YENEEA. This CDR3 is 18 amino acids long. The CDR3 protein is CASSSTGLAGGRTGELFF. CDR3 in DNA: TGTGCCAGCAGCTCGACCGGACTAGCGGGGGGACGCACCGGGGAGCTGTTTTTT.

The CDR3 DNA reads TGTGCCAGCAGTCGAGCGGGGGATAGCTACGAGCAGTACTTC. Protein sequence: CASSRAGDSYEQYF. The rearrangement joins TRBV7-9 to TRBJ2-7, with TRBD2 matching 8 bases. Germline V gene sequence: CDR1 SEHNR, CDR2 FQNEAQ (reference sequence). The CDR3 covers 14 residues. V trimming: 6 bases; J trimming: 3 bases; junction bases outside the gene matches: 7.

This clone was seen once. V usage is TRBV3-1 (or the pseudogene TRBV3-2) and J usage is TRBJ1-1; D remains unclear. Germline V lookup: CDR1 LGHDT, CDR2 YNNKEL (reference sequence). Trimming stripped 2 bases from V and 11 bases from J, with 15 bases between. This CDR3 contains 13 residues. Here the CDR3 DNA reads TGTGCCAGCAGCCAAAGTCGGCGACCGGAGGCTTTCTTT. Translation: CASSQSRRPEAFF.

V gene TRBV6-5 combines with J gene TRBJ1-5; TRBD1 matches at 10 bases. Germline assignment: CDR1 MNHEY and CDR2 SVGAGI. V dropped 5 bases and J dropped 4; count of bases not matched to a gene: 5. CDR3 length: 15 amino acids. CDR3 sequence (DNA): TGTGCCAGCAGTCTTAAGGGACAGGGGAATCAGCCCCAGCATTTT. Translating gives CASSLKGQGNQPQHF.

The chain recombines TRBV14 with TRBJ1-4; D remains unclear. Deletions cut 0 bases from V and 7 bases from J, with 12 bases between. CDR1 and CDR2 (germline): SGHDN, FVKESK. The CDR3 is made up of 15 amino acids. CDR3 DNA: TGTGCCAGCAGCCAAGAAATAGGGAGGAGTGAAAAACTGTTTTTT. Translating gives CASSQEIGRSEKLFF.

The chain carries TRBV6-2 or TRBV6-3 and TRBJ2-7; no clear D. CDR3 length: 16 residues. The germline gives CDR1 MNHEY, CDR2 SVGEGT. The V and J ends lost 5 bases and 0 bases respectively, with 17 bases between them. CDR3 protein: CASSNRWAVSSYEQYF. DNA of the CDR3: TGTGCCAGCAGTAACCGTTGGGCAGTTAGCTCCTACGAGCAGTACTTC.

This rearrangement joins TRBV7-6 to TRBJ2-1; TRBD2 matches 11 bases. The J segment lost 0 bases and the V segment lost 4 bases, leaving 20 bases of the junction unmatched. Germline V gene lookup returns CDR1 SGHVS and CDR2 FNYEAQ. The CDR3 loop spans 22 amino acids. CDR3 loop: CASSSRATLRGLAANSYNEQFF. CDR3 nucleotides: TGTGCCAGCAGCTCGCGAGCTACACTCCGGGGACTAGCGGCTAACTCCTACAATGAGCAGTTCTTC.

In its sample, this clone was seen once. The rearrangement joins TRBV11-2 to TRBJ2-1, with TRBD2 matching 9 bases. With 3 bases clipped from V and 10 bases from J, the junction kept 7 bases outside the gene matches. There are 14 residues in the CDR3. Germline V CDR1 and CDR2: SGHAT, FQNNGV. The CDR3 DNA sequence: TGTGCCAGCAGCTTGACTAGCGGTTATAGGGAGCAGTTCTTC. Its translation: CASSLTSGYREQFF.

This chain links TRBV11-3 with TRBJ2-1; D may be TRBD2 (5 bases). Germline CDR1 and CDR2: SGHNT and YENEEA. The CDR3 runs to 15 residues. V dropped 1 base and J dropped 4 bases, with 11 bases sitting between them. This chain's CDR3 is CASSLGLSGYNEQFF. CDR3 in DNA: TGTGCCAGCAGCTTAGGGTTGAGCGGATACAATGAGCAGTTCTTC.

The chain is built from TRBV7-2 and TRBJ1-3; D unclear. Trimming pared 2 bases from V and 2 bases from J, leaving 10 bases between. Germline values: CDR1 SGHTA, CDR2 FQGNSA. The CDR3 is 15 residues long. The CDR3 DNA is TGTGCCAGCAGCTTAATGAGTTCTGCTGGAAACACCATATATTTT. Encoded protein: CASSLMSSAGNTIYF.

The chain is built from TRBV2 and TRBJ1-2, with 7 bases identical to TRBD1. CDR3 length equals 16 residues. The V and J ends lost 6 bases and 2 bases, in that order; junction bases with no gene match: 12. Germline V CDR1 and CDR2: SNHLY, FYNNEI. CDR3 loop: CASSSDRWNLNYGYTF. Written as DNA, the CDR3 is TGTGCCAGCAGCTCGGACAGGTGGAATCTAAACTATGGCTACACCTTC.

This sequence joins TRBV2 and TRBJ2-7; TRBD2 might be the D (5 bases). Trimming stripped 4 bases from V and 0 bases from J, with 10 bases between. The CDR3 consists of 14 residues. Germline V gives CDR1 SNHLY, CDR2 FYNNEI. The CDR3 sequence is CASSGLSSSYEQYF. For the CDR3, the DNA is TGTGCCAGCAGTGGACTATCCAGCTCCTACGAGCAGTACTTC. Combining the CDR3 with reference TRBV2 and TRBJ2-7 gives the whole variable domain EPEVTQTPSHQVTQMGQEVILRCVPISNHLYFYWYRQILGQKVEFLVSFYNNEISEKSEIFDDQFSVERPDGSNFTLKIRSTKLEDSAMYFCASSGLSSSYEQYFGPGTRLTVT.

V usage is TRBV2 and J usage is TRBJ2-2; no clear D. Germline-derived CDR1 and CDR2 are SNHLY and FYNNEI. V shed 3 bases and J shed 6 bases, with 8 bases lying between them. This CDR3 is built from 13 residues. As DNA, the CDR3 is TGTGCCAGCAGTGAGAGGTTGTCCGGGGAGCTGTTTTTT. Translated, it gives CASSERLSGELFF.

The rearrangement links TRBV9 to TRBJ2-2, with a tentative D call TRBD2 (6 bases). CDR1 SGDLS and CDR2 YYNGEE come from the germline V gene. This CDR3 contains 17 residues. Trimming took 7 bases from V and 2 from J, leaving 21 bases between them. The CDR3: CASGDGRENSNTGELFF. DNA of the CDR3: TGTGCCAGCGGAGACGGCCGGGAGAACTCCAACACCGGGGAGCTGTTTTTT.

J is TRBJ2-3 and V is TRBV5-4; tentative D call: TRBD2 (6 bases). V was clipped by 4 bases and J by 3 bases, with 15 bases between them. Germline CDR1 reads SGHNT; CDR2 reads YYREEE (reference sequence). This CDR3 has 15 residues. The CDR3 region has the DNA TGTGCCAGCAGCCAGGAGGGACTGGCTACAGATACGCAGTATTTT. This encodes CASSQEGLATDTQYF.

V gene TRBV11-2 combines with J gene TRBJ1-2; no reliable D call. Trimming pared 4 bases from V and 4 bases from J, leaving 19 bases between. Germline V lookup: CDR1 SGHAT, CDR2 FQNNGV. This CDR3 contains 16 residues. CDR3 DNA: TGTGCCAGCAGCTCCAGGCCCTCCCCTGGGCTCTATGGCTACACCTTC. Translated, it gives CASSSRPSPGLYGYTF. Drawing the rest from reference TRBV11-2 and TRBJ1-2, the complete variable domain is EAGVAQSPRYKIIEKRQSVAFWCNPISGHATLYWYQQILGQGPKLLIQFQNNGVVDDSQLPKDRFSAERLKGVDSTLKIQPAKLEDSAVYLCASSSRPSPGLYGYTFGSGTRLTVV.

The genes are TRBV24-1 and TRBJ2-2; 11 nucleotides agree with TRBD2. CDR3 length: 18 residues. The germline V gene has CDR1 KGHDR and CDR2 SFDVKD. J gave up 0 bases and V 4 bases, and 6 bases lay outside the gene matches. CDR3 residues: CATSDPGLAETNTGELFF. The CDR3 bases are TGTGCCACCAGTGACCCGGGACTAGCGGAGACGAACACCGGGGAGCTGTTTTTT.

The J gene is TRBJ2-1, the V gene TRBV10-2; 7 bases agree with TRBD1. The CDR3 has 15 residues. CDR1 WSHSY and CDR2 SAAADI come from the germline V gene. The junction had 8 bases not matched to a gene; V was cut back by 7 bases and J by 2 bases. CDR3 nucleotides: TGCGCCAGCAAAGAGGACAGGTCAACCTACAATGAGCAGTTCTTC. It specifies CASKEDRSTYNEQFF.

This chain uses TRBV2 with TRBJ1-1; the match to TRBD1 covers 8 bases. The CDR3 extends over 16 amino acids. Germline-derived CDR1 and CDR2 are SNHLY and FYNNEI. J was trimmed by 1 base and V by 2 bases; bases with no gene match: 6. CDR3 sequence (DNA): TGTGCCAGCAGTGAACACTGGACAGGGAGGAACACTGAAGCTTTCTTT. It is translated as CASSEHWTGRNTEAFF.

The V gene is TRBV5-6, the J gene TRBJ2-3; TRBD1 matches at 9 bases. V trimming: 4 bases; J trimming: 6 bases; junction bases outside the gene matches: 6. There are 14 residues in the CDR3. From germline, CDR1 is SGHDT and CDR2 YYEEEE. The CDR3 nucleotides are TGTGCCAGCAGCGCGGGACAGGGCCATGATACGCAGTATTTT. It is translated as CASSAGQGHDTQYF.

The CDR3 sequence: CASSPGLSTEAFF. CDR3 DNA: TGTGCCAGCAGTCCTGGACTATCCACTGAAGCTTTCTTT. The genes are TRBV12-3 or TRBV12-4 and TRBJ1-1, with no clear D. V lost 5 bases and J lost 4, with 11 bases in between. The CDR3 is made up of 13 amino acids.

The chain has TRBV19 and TRBJ2-1, with 14 bases aligning to TRBD2. With 5 bases clipped from V and 0 bases from J, the junction kept 9 bases outside the gene matches. Germline V gene lookup returns CDR1 LNHDA and CDR2 SQIVND (reference sequence). This CDR3 has 19 residues. CDR3 sequence: CASSSRTSGRSSSYNEQFF. In DNA form, the CDR3 reads TGTGCCAGTAGTTCCCGGACTAGCGGGAGGTCGAGCTCCTACAATGAGCAGTTCTTC.

This chain connects TRBV2 to TRBJ1-5; 10 nucleotides match TRBD1. The germline gives CDR1 SNHLY, CDR2 FYNNEI. Trimming at V came to 6 bases and at J to 11 bases, leaving 1 base not matched to a gene. CDR3 size: 11 residues. CDR3 sequence (DNA): TGTGCCAGCAGAGGACAGGGGGCCCAGCATTTT. This sequence encodes CASRGQGAQHF.

The chain carries TRBV7-2 and TRBJ1-4; tentative D call: TRBD1 (5 bases). This CDR3 has 13 amino acids. The germline V and J ends were trimmed by 7 bases and 7 bases, with 13 bases remaining between them. Germline V gene data show CDR1 as SGHTA and CDR2 as FQGNSA. CDR3 region: CASNRGVREKLFF. DNA for the CDR3: TGTGCCAGCAACCGGGGGGTTCGTGAAAAACTGTTTTTT.

This rearrangement joins TRBV15 to TRBJ1-4, with D possibly TRBD1 on 6 matching bases. This CDR3 region has 17 residues. V was shortened by 0 bases and J by 0 bases, with 11 bases between the two germline ends. Germline CDR1 is LNHNV and CDR2 is YYDKDF (reference sequence). The CDR3 is CATSREGGLATNEKLFF. DNA for the CDR3: TGTGCCACCAGCAGAGAGGGGGGGCTAGCAACTAATGAAAAACTGTTTTTT.

The J gene is TRBJ2-1, the V gene TRBV4-1; D is unresolved. The V gene lost 0 bases and the J gene lost 4 bases, with 7 bases spanning the gap. Germline V gene lookup returns CDR1 MGHRA and CDR2 YSYEKL. The CDR3 has 14 amino acids. In nucleotides, the CDR3 is TGCGCCAGCAGCCAAGATACAGAATACAATGAGCAGTTCTTC. Protein: CASSQDTEYNEQFF.

The rearrangement joins TRBV2 to TRBJ2-7; possible D gene TRBD1, 6 bases. Germline CDR1 is SNHLY and CDR2 is FYNNEI. CDR3 length equals 15 residues. Trimming cost V 6 bases and J 3 bases, with 18 bases left between them. The CDR3 region is CASRPFWGQGYEQYF. The DNA of the CDR3 is TGTGCCAGCAGACCCTTTTGGGGGCAGGGCTACGAGCAGTACTTC.